This T cell receptor beta chain was sequenced for a study of blood T cell repertoires in COVID-19. Study-level information: Italy, Spain and the United States were the sources of the convalescent and acute COVID-19 samples. Nucleic acid was either cDNA or gDNA, and it came from T cells, B-cell-depleted T cells, or PBMCs.

The authors' processing: Reference gene primers were amplified, and this amplification served to estimate nucleated cell counts. The repertoire was sequenced with immunoSEQ multiplex PCR; TCRdb's copy has only in-frame clones and lacks some. That table furnishes V, J and clone size, whereas the DNA furnished D and trimming. This sample carries a few hundred thousand clones, 65% to 85% of them seen once, and the ten largest clones take less than 2.5%. In germline, CDR1 is MGHRA, CDR2 YSYEKL. The CDR3 runs 15 residues. Trimming at V came to 3 bases and at J to 0 bases, leaving 2 bases not matched to a gene.

This TCR was recovered from a woman aged 60 to 75 with acute or convalescent COVID-19. Sequences were obtained from peripheral blood. The chain carries TRBV4-1 and TRBJ2-1; 7 bases match TRBD1. CDR3 residues: CASSQTGTSYNEQFF. CDR3 DNA sequence: TGCGCCAGCAGCCAGACAGGGACCTCCTACAATGAGCAGTTCTTC.